The T cell receptor beta chain under discussion was sequenced for a study of CD8+ T cells in alopecia areata. Turning to the study itself: Treated patients' severity was scored by percentage of affected scalp area.

In the case of this clone: Its target is unknown.

Overall study findings and caveats: Mice gave a clearer picture of TCR sharing than patients did, possibly for HLA-related reasons. Alphabeta T cells residing in normal skin are also sequenced in scalp samples. For baseline CD8+ expansion, any link to response stays uncertain with one nonresponder.

CDR3 length equals 14 residues. V lost 7 bases to trimming and J lost 4 bases, with 13 bases between them. Extraction and reverse transcription of RNA yielded cDNA as the sequencing template. Libraries were prepared by immunoSEQ multiplex PCR; TCRdb keeps only in-frame clonotypes and omits some of them. The sample contains roughly 280,000 clones, about three fifths of which appear only once. Treatment in this sample: oral pan-JAK inhibitor, 5-10 mg twice daily. The chain links TRBV23-1 to TRBJ2-2; D call uncertain. Being an ORF, TRBV23-1 has a function that is uncertain. The sequenced sample was CD4+ T cells sorted from blood, obtained at week 52, from a patient treated with tofacitinib. This TCR derives from a human donor with alopecia areata. The CDR3 DNA follows: TGCGCCAGCATCCCGTACACGCTCACCGGGGAGCTGTTTTTT. Protein product: CASIPYTLTGELFF.